This T cell receptor beta chain is drawn from a study of blood T cells in healthy people across ages. Broader study findings: CMV infection status of these donors was not known. A conclusive naive versus antigen-experienced comparison was prevented by the unsorted PBMCs.

A second PCR, run for about 6 to 11 cycles, used a sample-barcoded 5' primer plus a J-beta primer mix. Through a template-switch adaptor with 12 random nucleotides, each cDNA molecule received a tag. TCRdb reprocessed the 5' RACE reads with MiXCR, giving one entry per CDR3 protein. The sample records 1.5 million to 2 million distinct CDR3 sequences, roughly 32% being singletons. CDR3 size: 14 residues. Germline CDR1 reads SGHRS; CDR2 reads YFSETQ. The V and J ends lost 2 bases and 2 bases respectively, with 8 bases between them. Comments on this clonotype: Its antigen is still unknown.

The TCR comes from a woman in her 30s in good health. The rearrangement links TRBV5-1 to TRBJ2-1; D not resolved. Sequencing was performed on blood. CDR3 sequence (DNA): TGCGCCAGCAGCTTCAGTGGGGCCTACAATGAGCAGTTCTTC. As protein: CASSFSGAYNEQFF.